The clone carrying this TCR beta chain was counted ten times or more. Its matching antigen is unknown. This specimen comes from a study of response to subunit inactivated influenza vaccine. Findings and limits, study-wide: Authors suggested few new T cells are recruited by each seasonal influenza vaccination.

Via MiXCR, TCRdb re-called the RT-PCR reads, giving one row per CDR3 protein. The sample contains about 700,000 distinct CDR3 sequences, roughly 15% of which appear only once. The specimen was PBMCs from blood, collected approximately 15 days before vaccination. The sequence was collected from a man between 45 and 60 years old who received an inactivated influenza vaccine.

The CDR3 region is CATRRSSNQPQHF. CDR3 in DNA: TGTGCCACTCGGCGGAGTAGCAATCAGCCCCAGCATTTT. The genes are TRBV6-1 and TRBJ1-5; no reliable D call. The CDR3 consists of 13 residues. V lost 10 bases, J lost 0 bases, and 10 bases lay in between. Germline V gene sequence: CDR1 MNHNS, CDR2 SASEGT.